This T cell receptor beta chain was retrieved from a study of beta chain features in type 1 diabetes. Germline V gene data show CDR1 as GTSNPN and CDR2 as SVGIG (reference sequence). With 5 bases removed from V and 0 bases from J, the gap between germline ends came to 13 bases. The CDR3 totals 15 residues. What was sequenced were expressed TCRB transcripts, since all of the isolated RNA had been reverse transcribed. The method was immunoSEQ multiplex PCR; TCRdb's version includes in-frame clones alone and lacks a portion of them. The profile shows hundreds of thousands of clones, 68% of them singletons.

The chain has TRBV30 and TRBJ2-2; D tentatively reads TRBD1 or TRBD2 (5 bases each). Material for sequencing was naive CD4+ T cells from blood. This sequence originates from a man aged 25 to 45 in good health. The CDR3 region is CAWGPGRTNTGELFF. The DNA of the CDR3 is TGTGCCTGGGGCCCGGGACGGACGAACACCGGGGAGCTGTTTTTT.